This T cell receptor (beta chain) was captured by sequencing in a study of blood T cell repertoires in COVID-19. Across the study: Sources were T cells, B-cell-depleted T cells, or PBMCs; the material itself was cDNA or gDNA.

The CDR3 is made up of 17 amino acids. The germline CDR1 and CDR2 sequences are MNHNS and SASEGT. V shed 2 bases and J shed 6 bases, with 20 bases lying between them. Assay used: immunoSEQ multiplex PCR; TCRdb lists only in-frame clones, some missing. This table holds under 200,000 clones, around four fifths found once. The chain links TRBV6-1 to TRBJ2-1; D possibly corresponds to TRBD1 (5 bases). Specimen: peripheral blood. The clonotype was recovered from an elderly woman with active or convalescent COVID-19. DNA of the CDR3: TGTGCCAGCAGTGAACCCACCCAGGGCAAACAGTTCAATGAGCAGTTCTTC. Amino acids: CASSEPTQGKQFNEQFF.